This record covers a single T cell receptor (beta chain). Libraries were prepared by immunoSEQ multiplex PCR; TCRdb keeps only in-frame clonotypes and omits some of them. The data show tens of thousands of clones, 90% seen once. This sample is drawn from a study of OX40 agonist ivuxolimab in advanced cancers. Germline trimming cut 8 bases from V and 3 bases from J; bases unmatched to any gene: 7. The CDR3 is made up of 15 amino acids. The germline V gene has CDR1 SEHNR and CDR2 FQNEAQ (reference sequence). The chain combines TRBV7-9 with TRBJ2-1, with 10 nucleotides matching TRBD2. The receptor was derived from an adult with an advanced solid tumor such as melanoma, head and neck, liver or kidney cancer. The starting material was CD4+ or CD8+ T cells sorted from blood, obtained in a trial of the OX40 agonist ivuxolimab. As DNA, the CDR3 is TGTGCCAGCGGCACGGGGACTAGCGTCTACAATGAGCAGTTCTTC. Residues: CASGTGTSVYNEQFF.